One and the same sample provided the 3 T cell receptor beta chains below, sequenced in a study of patients and donors after allogeneic stem cell transplantation. Using its own MiXCR run on the RT-PCR reads, TCRdb lists one record per CDR3 protein. The table has approximately 220,000 distinct CDR3 sequences, 35% to 45% seen once. Material for sequencing was blood, either unsorted or a sorted T cell fraction (not recorded which). These receptors were obtained from a human donor who was either an allogeneic HSCT recipient or a stem cell or donor lymphocyte infusion donor (not recorded which). It is not recorded whose cells these are; they may come from a transplant donor.

The chain joins TRBV20-1 to TRBJ1-1, with 9 nucleotides matching TRBD1. Looked up from germline, CDR1 is DFQATT and CDR2 is SNEGSKA (reference sequence). With V trimmed by 6 bases and J by 0 bases, 8 bases remained unmatched. CDR3 size: 15 residues. CDR3 sequence: CSAYPGQGVNTEAFF. DNA of the CDR3: TGCAGTGCGTATCCGGGACAGGGAGTGAACACTGAAGCTTTCTTT.

This clonotype was observed a handful of times. The chain joins TRBV5-1 to TRBJ1-1; TRBD1 aligns across 9 bases. Germline assignment: CDR1 SGHRS and CDR2 YFSETQ. The junction had 8 bases not matched to a gene; V was cut back by 4 bases and J by 4 bases. The CDR3 extends over 15 amino acids. The CDR3 loop is CASSTRQGVSTEAFF. For the CDR3, the DNA is TGCGCCAGCAGCACGAGACAGGGGGTCTCCACTGAAGCTTTCTTT.

The CDR3 nucleotides read TGTGCCAGCAGTCGGGACAGGTGGAGCGAGCAGTACTTC. It translates to CASSRDRWSEQYF. The rearrangement joins TRBV2 to TRBJ2-7, with 8 nucleotides matching TRBD1. The junction had 6 bases not matched to a gene; V was cut back by 5 bases and J by 6 bases. The germline gives CDR1 SNHLY, CDR2 FYNNEI. The CDR3 is 13 amino acids.